This passage covers 7 T cell receptor beta chains from one sample sequenced in a study of cytomegalovirus exposure and HLA in healthy donors. 13 Jbeta primers and 60 Vbeta primers were used for the PCR. Generated by immunoSEQ multiplex PCR, the TCRdb table keeps only in-frame clones and is missing some. The sample totals some 200,000 clones. The sample consisted of PBMCs. The receptors originated from a man aged 25-45 years in good health and CMV-seronegative.

The CDR3 here is CATSGDTRVGGELFF. The CDR3 DNA reads TGTGCCACCAGCGGGGACACCCGGGTCGGCGGGGAGCTGTTTTTT. V usage is TRBV15 and J usage is TRBJ2-2, with D tentatively TRBD1 (6 bases). Germline V lookup: CDR1 LNHNV, CDR2 YYDKDF (reference sequence). This CDR3 has 15 residues. V was trimmed by 5 bases and J by 7 bases, leaving 17 bases between them.

V and J are TRBV11-1 and TRBJ1-2; tentative D call: TRBD1 (5 bases). V shed 4 bases and J shed 8 bases, with 14 bases lying between them. The CDR3 spans 13 residues. Germline assignment: CDR1 SGHAT and CDR2 FQDESV (reference sequence). The chain's CDR3 is CASSSVGGRGYTF. CDR3 DNA sequence: TGTGCCAGCAGCTCTGTGGGGGGAAGGGGCTACACCTTC.

The chain links TRBV19 to TRBJ1-1; D might be TRBD1 (6 bases). Germline V gene lookup returns CDR1 LNHDA and CDR2 SQIVND (reference sequence). The CDR3 is 15 residues long. V was clipped by 7 bases and J by 1 base, with 16 bases between them. The CDR3 sequence: CASTYLWGPNTEAFF. As DNA, the CDR3 is TGTGCCAGTACTTACTTGTGGGGGCCGAACACTGAAGCTTTCTTT.

As regards this clone: A read error may account for a junction end that differs from germline. The V gene is TRBV5-6, the J gene TRBJ1-2, with D unresolved. The CDR3 spans 13 residues. The V gene's germline CDR1 is SGHDT and CDR2 YYEEEE. CDR3 DNA: TGTGCCAGCAGCTTGCTGGCCGACTACGGCTACACCTTC. This translates into CASSLLADYGYTF.

CDR3 protein: CASSYYRDSYEQYF. CDR3 DNA: TGTGCCAGCAGTTACTACAGGGACTCCTACGAGCAGTACTTC. This chain joins TRBV6-6 and TRBJ2-7; possibly TRBD1 for D (6 bases). V lost 1 base and J 0 bases, leaving 7 bases between the germline ends. The CDR3 extends over 14 amino acids. The germline gives CDR1 MNHNY, CDR2 SVGAGI (reference sequence).

The V call is TRBV4-2, the J call TRBJ1-5; D is perhaps TRBD1 (5 bases). Trimming left V 3 bases short and J 2 bases short, with 11 bases between. The germline gives CDR1 LGHNA, CDR2 YNFKEQ. This CDR3 spans 15 amino acids. CDR3 nucleotide sequence: TGTGCCAGCAGCCATGACAGTTACGGCAATCAGCCCCAGCATTTT. It translates to CASSHDSYGNQPQHF.

This chain links TRBV7-3 with TRBJ2-1; possibly TRBD1 for D (6 bases). There are 13 residues in the CDR3. Germline CDR1 is SGHTA and CDR2 is FQGTGA. The V end lost 5 bases, the J end lost 5 bases, and 10 bases lay between the germline ends. Here the CDR3 reads CASSRGQNNEQFF. The DNA of the CDR3 is TGTGCCAGCAGCCGCGGACAGAACAATGAGCAGTTCTTC.